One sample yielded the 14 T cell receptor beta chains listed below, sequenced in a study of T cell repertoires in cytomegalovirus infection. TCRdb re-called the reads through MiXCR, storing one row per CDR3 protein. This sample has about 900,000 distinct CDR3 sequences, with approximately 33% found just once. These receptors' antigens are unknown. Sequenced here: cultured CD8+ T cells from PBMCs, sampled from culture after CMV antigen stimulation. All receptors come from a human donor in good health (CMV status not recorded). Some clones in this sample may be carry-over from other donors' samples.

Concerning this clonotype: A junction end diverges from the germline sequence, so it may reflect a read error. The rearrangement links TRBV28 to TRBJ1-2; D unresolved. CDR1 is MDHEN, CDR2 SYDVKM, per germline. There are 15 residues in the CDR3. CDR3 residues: CASKPPGWGNYSYTF. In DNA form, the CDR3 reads TGTGCCAGCAAACCCCCCGGATGGGGAAACTATAGCTACACCTTC.

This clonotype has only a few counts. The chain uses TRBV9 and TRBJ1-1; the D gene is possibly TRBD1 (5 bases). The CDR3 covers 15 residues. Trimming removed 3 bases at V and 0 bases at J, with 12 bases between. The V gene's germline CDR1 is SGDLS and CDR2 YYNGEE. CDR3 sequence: CASSATVRVNTEAFF. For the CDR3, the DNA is TGTGCCAGCAGCGCGACAGTCCGAGTGAACACTGAAGCTTTCTTT.

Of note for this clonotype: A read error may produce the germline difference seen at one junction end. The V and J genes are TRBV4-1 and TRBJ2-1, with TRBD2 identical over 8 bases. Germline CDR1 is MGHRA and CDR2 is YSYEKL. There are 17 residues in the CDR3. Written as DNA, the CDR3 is TGTGCCAGCAGCCAAGCCATGGTAGCGGGGCCTTACAATGAGCAGTTCTTC. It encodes CASSQAMVAGPYNEQFF.

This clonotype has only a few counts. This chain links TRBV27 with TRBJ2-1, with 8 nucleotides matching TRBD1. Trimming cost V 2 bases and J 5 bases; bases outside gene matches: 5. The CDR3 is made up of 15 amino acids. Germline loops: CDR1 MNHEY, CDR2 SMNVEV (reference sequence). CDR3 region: CASSLGSGGNNEQFF. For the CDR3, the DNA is TGTGCCAGCAGTTTAGGATCAGGGGGCAACAATGAGCAGTTCTTC.

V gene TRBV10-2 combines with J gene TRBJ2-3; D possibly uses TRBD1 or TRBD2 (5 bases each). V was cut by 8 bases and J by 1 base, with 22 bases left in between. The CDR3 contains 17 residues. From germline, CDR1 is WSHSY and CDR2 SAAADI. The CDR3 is CASLTTGTPWGTDTQYF. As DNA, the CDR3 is TGCGCCAGCTTAACCACCGGGACCCCCTGGGGCACAGATACGCAGTATTTT.

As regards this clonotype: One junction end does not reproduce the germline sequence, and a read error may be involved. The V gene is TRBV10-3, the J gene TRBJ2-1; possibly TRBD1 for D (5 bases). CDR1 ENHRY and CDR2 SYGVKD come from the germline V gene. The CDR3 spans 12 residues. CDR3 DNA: TGTGCCATCAGTGAGAGGGGCCTCCCTGCGATCTTC. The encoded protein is CAISERGLPAIF.

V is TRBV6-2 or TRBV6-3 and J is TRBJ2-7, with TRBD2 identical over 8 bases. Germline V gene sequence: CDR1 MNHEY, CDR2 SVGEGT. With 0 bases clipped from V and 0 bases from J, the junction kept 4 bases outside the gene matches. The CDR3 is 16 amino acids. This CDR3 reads CASSYSIAGFSYEQYV. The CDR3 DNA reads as TGTGCCAGCAGTTACTCGATAGCGGGGTTCTCCTACGAGCAGTACGTC.

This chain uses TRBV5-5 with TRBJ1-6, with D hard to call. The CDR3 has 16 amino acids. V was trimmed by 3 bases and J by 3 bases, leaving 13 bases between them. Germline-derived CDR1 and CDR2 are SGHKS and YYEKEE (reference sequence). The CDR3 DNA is TGTGCCAGCAGCTCCGGACCGGGGAGCTATAATTCACCCCTCCACTTT. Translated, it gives CASSSGPGSYNSPLHF. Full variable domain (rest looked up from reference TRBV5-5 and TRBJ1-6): DAGVTQSPTHLIKTRGQQVTLRCSPISGHKSVSWYQQVLGQGPQFIFQYYEKEERGRGNFPDRFSARQFPNYSSELNVNALLLGDSALYLCASSSGPGSYNSPLHFGNGTRLTVT.

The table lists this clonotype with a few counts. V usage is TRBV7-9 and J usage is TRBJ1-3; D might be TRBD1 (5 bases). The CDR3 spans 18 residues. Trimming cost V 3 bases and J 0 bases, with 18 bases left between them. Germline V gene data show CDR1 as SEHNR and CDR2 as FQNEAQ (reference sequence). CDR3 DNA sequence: TGTGCCAGCAGCTTTCAATCGGGGGGAATGGACTCTGGAAACACCATATATTTT. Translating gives CASSFQSGGMDSGNTIYF.

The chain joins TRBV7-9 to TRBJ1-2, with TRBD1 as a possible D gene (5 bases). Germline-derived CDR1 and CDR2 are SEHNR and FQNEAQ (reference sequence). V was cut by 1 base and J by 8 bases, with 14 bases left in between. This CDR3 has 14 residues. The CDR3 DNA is TGTGCCAGCAGCTTAGGAGAGGGGAGTGGGGGCTACACCTTC. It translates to CASSLGEGSGGYTF.

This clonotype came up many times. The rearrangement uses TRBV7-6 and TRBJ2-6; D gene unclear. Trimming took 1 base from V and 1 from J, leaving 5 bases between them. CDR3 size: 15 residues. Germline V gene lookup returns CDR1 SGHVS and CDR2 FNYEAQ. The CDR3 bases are TGTGCCAGCAGCTTAGAAGGTTCTGGGGCCAACGTCCTGACTTTC. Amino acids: CASSLEGSGANVLTF.

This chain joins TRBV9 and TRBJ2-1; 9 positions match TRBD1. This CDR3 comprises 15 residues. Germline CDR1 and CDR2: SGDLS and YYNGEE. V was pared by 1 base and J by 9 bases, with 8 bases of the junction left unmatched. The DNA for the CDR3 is TGTGCCAGCAGCGTAAGGGGACAGGGCTTAGGTGAGCAGTTCTTC. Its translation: CASSVRGQGLGEQFF.

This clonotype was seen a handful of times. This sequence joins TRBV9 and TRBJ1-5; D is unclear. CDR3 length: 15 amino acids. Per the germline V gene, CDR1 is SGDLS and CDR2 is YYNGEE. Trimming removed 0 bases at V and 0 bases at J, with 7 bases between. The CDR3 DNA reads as TGTGCCAGCAGCGTAGACGGTAATAGCAATCAGCCCCAGCATTTT. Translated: CASSVDGNSNQPQHF.

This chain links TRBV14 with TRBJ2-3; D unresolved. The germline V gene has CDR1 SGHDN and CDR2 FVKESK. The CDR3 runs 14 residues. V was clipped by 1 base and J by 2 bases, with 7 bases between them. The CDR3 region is CASSQVLNTDTQYF. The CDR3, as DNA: TGTGCCAGCAGCCAAGTGCTCAACACAGATACGCAGTATTTT.